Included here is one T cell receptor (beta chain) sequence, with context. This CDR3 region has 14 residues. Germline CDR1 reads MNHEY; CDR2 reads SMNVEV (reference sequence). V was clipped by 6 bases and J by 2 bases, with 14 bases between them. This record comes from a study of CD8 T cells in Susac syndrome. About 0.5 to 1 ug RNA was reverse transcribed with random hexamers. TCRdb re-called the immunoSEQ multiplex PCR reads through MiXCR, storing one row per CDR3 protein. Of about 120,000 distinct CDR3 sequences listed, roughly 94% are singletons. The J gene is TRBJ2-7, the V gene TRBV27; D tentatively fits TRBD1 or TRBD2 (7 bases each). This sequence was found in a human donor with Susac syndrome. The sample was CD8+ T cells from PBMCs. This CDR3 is CASRETGRAYEQYF. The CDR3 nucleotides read TGTGCCAGCAGGGAGACAGGGAGGGCCTACGAGCAGTACTTC.